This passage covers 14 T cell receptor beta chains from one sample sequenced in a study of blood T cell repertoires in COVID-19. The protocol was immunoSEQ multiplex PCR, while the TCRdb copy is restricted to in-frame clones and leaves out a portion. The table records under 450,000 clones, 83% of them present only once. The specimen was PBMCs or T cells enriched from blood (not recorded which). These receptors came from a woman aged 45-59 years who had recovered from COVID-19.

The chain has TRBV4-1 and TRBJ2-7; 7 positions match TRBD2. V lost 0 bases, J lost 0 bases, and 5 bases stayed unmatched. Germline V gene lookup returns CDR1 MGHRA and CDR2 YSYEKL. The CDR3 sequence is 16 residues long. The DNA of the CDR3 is TGCGCCAGCAGCCAAGACTCCCTAGCGGACTCCTACGAGCAGTACTTC. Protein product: CASSQDSLADSYEQYF.

CDR3 nucleotide sequence: TGTGCCAGCAGCCCGACAGGGTTTGGGGAAAAACTGTTTTTT. Its translation: CASSPTGFGEKLFF. The J gene is TRBJ1-4, the V gene TRBV9, with 7 bases that match TRBD1. Germline V gene data show CDR1 as SGDLS and CDR2 as YYNGEE. The CDR3 length is 14 residues. V lost 4 bases and J lost 8; bases outside the gene matches: 8.

The CDR3 loop reads CASSPTTGGFFYEQYF. DNA of the CDR3: TGTGCCAGTAGTCCCACCACGGGGGGCTTCTTTTACGAGCAGTACTTC. This chain connects TRBV19 to TRBJ2-7; TRBD2 is a possible D gene (7 bases). V lost 5 bases and J 4 bases, leaving 21 bases between the germline ends. The CDR3 covers 16 residues. Germline CDR1 and CDR2: LNHDA and SQIVND (reference sequence). The full variable domain, rest sourced from reference TRBV19 and TRBJ2-7, is DGGITQSPKYLFRKEGQNVTLSCEQNLNHDAMYWYRQDPGQGLRLIYYSQIVNDFQKGDIAEGYSVSREKKESFPLTVTSAQKNPTAFYLCASSPTTGGFFYEQYFGPGTRLTVT.

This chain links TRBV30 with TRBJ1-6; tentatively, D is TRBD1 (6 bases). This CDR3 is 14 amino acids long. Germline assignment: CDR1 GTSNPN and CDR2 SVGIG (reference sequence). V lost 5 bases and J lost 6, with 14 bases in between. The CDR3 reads CAWGAGTFNSPLHF. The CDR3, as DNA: TGTGCCTGGGGGGCCGGGACATTTAATTCACCCCTCCACTTT.

CDR3 nucleotide sequence: TGTGCCAGCAGCCCCACTCCGGGACAGGGTCCTGAAGCTTTCTTT. Amino acids: CASSPTPGQGPEAFF. The gene calls are TRBV9 and TRBJ1-1; 9 bases agree with TRBD1. CDR3 length: 15 residues. Germline CDR1 SGDLS, CDR2 YYNGEE. V lost 4 bases to trimming and J lost 6 bases; unmatched junction nucleotides: 10.

CDR3 loop: CASSLARFNSPLHF. Here the CDR3 DNA reads TGTGCCAGCAGCTTAGCACGGTTTAATTCACCCCTCCACTTT. V is TRBV7-2 and J is TRBJ1-6, with D unclear. This CDR3 is built from 14 residues. V shed 0 bases and J shed 6 bases, with 6 bases lying between them. The germline V gene encodes CDR1 SGHTA and CDR2 FQGNSA. The variable domain in full, with the rest retrieved from reference TRBV7-2 and TRBJ1-6, is GAGVSQSPSNKVTEKGKDVELRCDPISGHTALYWYRQSLGQGLEFLIYFQGNSAPDKSGLPSDRFSAERTGGSVSTLTIQRTQQEDSAVYLCASSLARFNSPLHFGNGTRLTVT.

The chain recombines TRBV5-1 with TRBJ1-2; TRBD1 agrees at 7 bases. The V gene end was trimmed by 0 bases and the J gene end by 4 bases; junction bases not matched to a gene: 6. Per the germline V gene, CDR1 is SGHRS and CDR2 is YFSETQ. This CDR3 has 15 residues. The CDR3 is CASSLGTGAAYGYTF. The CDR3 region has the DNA TGCGCCAGCAGCTTGGGTACAGGGGCTGCCTATGGCTACACCTTC.

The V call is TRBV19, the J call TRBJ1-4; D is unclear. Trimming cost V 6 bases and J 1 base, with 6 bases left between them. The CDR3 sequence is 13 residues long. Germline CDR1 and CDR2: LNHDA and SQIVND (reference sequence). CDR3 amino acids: CASRSLTNEKLFF. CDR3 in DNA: TGTGCCAGTAGATCCTTAACTAATGAAAAACTGTTTTTT.

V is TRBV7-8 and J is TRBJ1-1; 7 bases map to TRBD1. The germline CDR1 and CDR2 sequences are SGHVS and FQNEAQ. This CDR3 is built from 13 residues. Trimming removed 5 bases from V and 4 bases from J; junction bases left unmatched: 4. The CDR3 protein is CASSHNRGTEAFF. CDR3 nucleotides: TGTGCCAGCAGCCACAACAGGGGCACTGAAGCTTTCTTT.

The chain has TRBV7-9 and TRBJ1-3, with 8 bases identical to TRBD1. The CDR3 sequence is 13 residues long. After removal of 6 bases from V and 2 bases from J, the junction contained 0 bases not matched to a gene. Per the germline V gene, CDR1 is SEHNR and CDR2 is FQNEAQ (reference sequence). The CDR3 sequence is CASRGQAGNTIYF. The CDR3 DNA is TGTGCCAGCAGGGGACAGGCTGGAAACACCATATATTTT.

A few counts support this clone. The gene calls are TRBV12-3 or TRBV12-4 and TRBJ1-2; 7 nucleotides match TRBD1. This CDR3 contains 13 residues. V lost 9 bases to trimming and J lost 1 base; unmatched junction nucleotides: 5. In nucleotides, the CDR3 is TGTGCCAGTAAACGACAGGGTAACTATGGCTACACCTTC. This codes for CASKRQGNYGYTF.

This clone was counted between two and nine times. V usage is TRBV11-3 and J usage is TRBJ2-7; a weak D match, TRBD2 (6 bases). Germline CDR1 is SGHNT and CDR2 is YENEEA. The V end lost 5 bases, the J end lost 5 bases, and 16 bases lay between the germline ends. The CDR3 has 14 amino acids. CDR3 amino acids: CASSARTSTDEQYF. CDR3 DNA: TGTGCCAGCAGCGCCAGAACTAGCACTGACGAGCAGTACTTC.

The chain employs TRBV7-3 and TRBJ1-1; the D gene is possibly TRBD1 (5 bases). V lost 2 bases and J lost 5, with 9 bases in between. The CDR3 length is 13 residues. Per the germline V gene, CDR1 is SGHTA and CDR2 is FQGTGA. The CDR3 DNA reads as TGTGCCAGCAGCTTATTCGCAGGGACTGAAGCTTTCTTT. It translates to CASSLFAGTEAFF. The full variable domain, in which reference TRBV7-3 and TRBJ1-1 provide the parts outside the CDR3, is GAGVSQTPSNKVTEKGKYVELRCDPISGHTALYWYRQSLGQGPEFLIYFQGTGAADDSGLPNDRFFAVRPEGSVSTLKIQRTERGDSAVYLCASSLFAGTEAFFGQGTRLTVV.

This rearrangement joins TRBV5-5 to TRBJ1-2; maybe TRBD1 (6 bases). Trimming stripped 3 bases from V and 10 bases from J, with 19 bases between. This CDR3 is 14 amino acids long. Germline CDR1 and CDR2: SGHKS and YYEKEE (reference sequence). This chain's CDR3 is CASSSAGQLQSYTF. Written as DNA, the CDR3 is TGTGCCAGCAGCTCTGCTGGACAGCTCCAATCCTACACCTTC.